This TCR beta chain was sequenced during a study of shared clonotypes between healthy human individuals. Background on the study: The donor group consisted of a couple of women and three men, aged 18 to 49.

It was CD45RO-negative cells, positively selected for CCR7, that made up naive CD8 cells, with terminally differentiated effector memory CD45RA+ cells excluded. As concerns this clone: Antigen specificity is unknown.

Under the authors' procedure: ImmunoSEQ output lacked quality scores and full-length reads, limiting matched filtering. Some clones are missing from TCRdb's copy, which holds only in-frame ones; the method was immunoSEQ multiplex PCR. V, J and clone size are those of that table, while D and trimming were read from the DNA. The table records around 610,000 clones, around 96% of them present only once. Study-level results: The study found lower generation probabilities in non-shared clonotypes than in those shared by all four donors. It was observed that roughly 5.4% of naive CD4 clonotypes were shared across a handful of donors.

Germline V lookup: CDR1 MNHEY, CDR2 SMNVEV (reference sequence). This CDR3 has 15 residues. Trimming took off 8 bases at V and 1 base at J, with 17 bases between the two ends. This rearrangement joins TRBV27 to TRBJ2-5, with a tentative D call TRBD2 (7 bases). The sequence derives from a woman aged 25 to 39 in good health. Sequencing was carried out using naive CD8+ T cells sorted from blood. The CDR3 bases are TGTGCCAGCTCCCCCGGGGGGCGGCCCCAAGAGACCCAGTACTTC. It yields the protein CASSPGGRPQETQYF.